The entry below describes one TCR beta chain. The method was immunoSEQ multiplex PCR; TCRdb's version includes in-frame clones alone and lacks a portion of them. The profile shows 250,000 to 300,000 clones, roughly 91% of them singletons. This CDR3 has 11 residues. V was shortened by 6 bases and J by 7 bases, with 10 bases between the two germline ends. Germline CDR1 is DFQATT and CDR2 is SNEGSKA (reference sequence). This sample is drawn from a study of blood T cell repertoires in COVID-19. Study-wide background: The United States, Italy and Spain were the sources of the acute and convalescent COVID-19 samples. PBMCs, B-cell-depleted T cells, or T cells were the source of the cDNA or gDNA that made up the material.

Those who participated ranged in age from 18 to 89 years and resided in 24 US areas. Sequencing was carried out using PBMCs or T cells enriched from blood (not recorded which). This sequence joins TRBV20-1 and TRBJ2-1, with D perhaps TRBD2 (6 bases). This clonotype was obtained from a woman aged 55-69 years who had recovered from COVID-19. CDR3 sequence: CSAATSNEQFF. The DNA of the CDR3 is TGCAGTGCCGCGACTAGTAATGAGCAGTTCTTC.